The T cell receptor beta chain described here comes from a study of blood T cell repertoires in COVID-19. About the research overall: The origin of the acute and convalescent COVID-19 samples was the United States, Italy and Spain.

Per the original data handling: Estimation of nucleated cell counts relied on the amplification of reference gene primers. Generated by immunoSEQ multiplex PCR, the TCRdb table keeps only in-frame clones and is missing some. V, J and clone size derive from that table, while D and trimming were established from the DNA sequence. The sample includes 140,000 to 150,000 clones, roughly 80% of them seen just once. Germline V gene lookup returns CDR1 LNHDA and CDR2 SQIVND (reference sequence). The CDR3 covers 13 residues. V shed 4 bases and J 5 bases; nucleotides not matched to a gene: 0. The chain recombines TRBV19 with TRBJ1-5; 9 positions match TRBD1. Specimen: peripheral blood. The receptor's source is a human donor in a cohort sampled during active COVID-19. For the CDR3, the DNA is TGTGCCAGTAGTAGACAGGGGGATCAGCCCCAGCATTTT. Protein product: CASSRQGDQPQHF.